Listed below are T cell receptor beta chains from one sample, sequenced in a study of neurological immune-mediated disorders. TCRdb passed the 5' RACE reads through MiXCR, listing each CDR3 protein once. This sample has 66,000 or so distinct CDR3 sequences, with 4.5% found just once. Sequencing was carried out using PBMCs. The receptors here all came from a man aged 30 to 45 with multiple sclerosis. The CDR3 runs from the conserved cysteine through the conserved F or W. Each record gives: clone size, V gene, CDR3 length, J gene, D gene, CDR3 protein, CDR3 DNA. The D gene is left open where the match is weak. Clone size is not always given. Where it is, it says once, few, many or a class for expanded clones.

>many|TRBV30|11|TRBJ1-1|-
CAWRGNTEAFF
TGTGCCTGGAGAGGTAACACTGAAGCTTTCTTT
>many|TRBV9|15|TRBJ2-3|TRBD1
CASSVEGDSQYTQYF
TGTGCCAGCAGCGTAGAGGGGGACAGTCAATATACGCAGTATTTT
>many|TRBV6-1|13|TRBJ1-1|-
CASSEGPYTEAFF
TGTGCCAGCAGTGAAGGCCCTTACACTGAAGCTTTCTTT
>many|TRBV2|15|TRBJ2-1|TRBD2
CASRTSGVHSIEQFF
TGTGCCAGCAGAACTAGCGGGGTCCATAGTATTGAGCAGTTCTTC
>-|TRBV5-1|12|TRBJ1-1|-
CASSYELGEAFF
TGCGCCAGCAGCTACGAACTGGGGGAAGCTTTCTTT
>many|TRBV11-2|13|TRBJ1-1|-
CASSLVWATEAFF
TGTGCCAGCAGCTTAGTATGGGCGACTGAAGCTTTCTTT
>many|TRBV5-8|13|TRBJ2-7|-
CASSLVEATQQYF
TGTGCCAGCAGCTTGGTGGAGGCTACGCAGCAGTACTTC
>-|TRBV3-1|14|TRBJ1-4|-
CASSPQVVGEKLFF
TGTGCCAGCAGCCCCCAGGTGGTCGGGGAAAAACTGTTTTTT
>few|TRBV6-5|13|TRBJ1-2|-
CASSHGQGYGYTF
TGTGCCAGCAGTCATGGACAAGGCTATGGCTACACCTTC
>few|TRBV20-1|15|TRBJ2-3|-
CSARRPNLSQDTQYF
TGCAGTGCTAGGAGGCCAAATCTCTCCCAAGATACGCAGTATTTT
>few|TRBV29-1|10|TRBJ1-2|TRBD1
CSVTGVGYTF
TGCAGCGTGACAGGGGTCGGCTACACCTTC
>many|TRBV27|13|TRBJ1-1|TRBD1
CASSRGPKAEAFF
TGTGCCAGCAGTAGGGGGCCGAAGGCTGAAGCTTTCTTT
>few|TRBV7-2|15|TRBJ1-6|TRBD1
CASSPTGAANSPLHF
TGTGCCAGCAGCCCCACAGGGGCGGCTAATTCACCCCTCCACTTT
>-|TRBV3-1|15|TRBJ2-3|-
CASSPWSSGTDTQYF
TGTGCCAGCAGCCCGTGGTCTTCAGGGACAGATACGCAGTATTTT
>many|TRBV20-1|14|TRBJ2-1|TRBD1
CSASVRQGYNEQFF
TGCAGTGCTAGCGTCCGACAGGGCTACAATGAGCAGTTCTTC
>-|TRBV7-6|14|TRBJ2-5|-
CASSLGTGPETQYF
TGTGCCAGCAGCCTCGGGACTGGCCCGGAGACCCAGTACTTC
>many|TRBV7-2|12|TRBJ1-5|-
CASSAFNQPQHF
TGTGCCAGCAGCGCGTTCAATCAGCCCCAGCATTTT
>few|TRBV10-2|11|TRBJ1-2|-
CASSTGTGYTF
TGCGCCAGCAGTACAGGGACTGGCTACACCTTC
>many|TRBV5-5|15|TRBJ1-1|-
CASSLEVTANTEAFF
TGTGCCAGCAGCTTGGAAGTGACAGCGAACACTGAAGCTTTCTTT
>-|TRBV29-1|13|TRBJ2-1|TRBD2
CSYSGGAINEQFF
TGCAGCTACAGCGGGGGGGCCATCAATGAGCAGTTCTTC
>-|TRBV5-1|17|TRBJ1-2|TRBD1
CASSLDLIEGASYGYTF
TGCGCCAGCAGCTTGGATCTGATCGAGGGGGCGTCTTATGGCTACACCTTC
>many|TRBV6-5|14|TRBJ1-5|-
CASRDDGSNQPQHF
TGTGCCAGCAGGGACGACGGTAGCAATCAGCCCCAGCATTTT
>few|TRBV12-3/TRBV12-4|14|TRBJ1-1|-
CASSWVGGFAEAFF
TGTGCCAGCAGTTGGGTCGGGGGGTTCGCTGAAGCTTTCTTT
>few|TRBV6-1|17|TRBJ2-6|TRBD1
CASSPTGVSSGANVLTF
TGTGCCAGCAGCCCGACAGGGGTCTCCTCTGGGGCCAACGTCCTGACTTTC
>many|TRBV20-1|14|TRBJ2-1|TRBD2
CSAINIAGGSEQFF
TGCAGTGCCATTAACATAGCGGGGGGCAGTGAGCAGTTCTTC
>many|TRBV10-3|15|TRBJ1-1|TRBD1
CAISESRTGNTEAFF
TGTGCCATCAGTGAGTCGAGGACAGGGAACACTGAAGCTTTCTTT
>many|TRBV6-6|14|TRBJ2-7|-
CASSYTSQGYEQYF
TGTGCCAGCAGTTACACCTCTCAGGGGTACGAGCAGTACTTC
>many|TRBV5-1|16|TRBJ1-2|TRBD1
CASSYLTGQGGYGYTF
TGCGCCAGCAGCTACCTAACAGGACAGGGGGGCTATGGCTACACCTTC
>many|TRBV20-1|15|TRBJ1-5|-
CSARLRGAFNQPQHF
TGCAGTGCTAGACTCCGGGGAGCCTTCAATCAGCCCCAGCATTTT
>many|TRBV9|16|TRBJ1-2|-
CASSQDRREWYDGYTF
TGTGCCAGCAGCCAAGACCGCCGTGAGTGGTATGATGGCTACACCTTC
>many|TRBV24-1|16|TRBJ2-1|TRBD2
CATSEPGSGGSYEQFF
TGTGCCACCAGTGAGCCGGGATCGGGAGGAAGCTATGAGCAGTTCTTC
>many|TRBV27|13|TRBJ1-1|-
CASFWIGNTEAFF
TGTGCCAGCTTCTGGATCGGCAACACTGAAGCTTTCTTT
>few|TRBV2|12|TRBJ1-1|-
CASRNTGLQAFF
TGTGCCAGCCGTAATACAGGGCTGCAAGCTTTCTTT
>few|TRBV9|16|TRBJ2-1|TRBD1
CASSVGQGVKYNEQFF
TGTGCCAGCAGCGTAGGACAGGGGGTTAAGTACAATGAGCAGTTCTTC
>many|TRBV20-1|14|TRBJ2-6|-
CSASKDTGANVLTF
TGCAGTGCTAGCAAGGATACTGGGGCCAACGTCCTGACTTTC
>many|TRBV12-3/TRBV12-4|13|TRBJ2-7|TRBD1
CASSFGTVYEQYF
TGTGCCAGCAGTTTTGGGACAGTCTACGAGCAGTACTTC